This T cell receptor beta chain was identified during a study of T cell responses to AZD1222 COVID-19 vaccine. General study findings and limits: In a largely white British group with more females than males, clonal diversity was possibly underestimated. Only 5 or 6 people who got AZD1222 tested seropositive at baseline.

Points on this clone: Its antigen remains unidentified.

The V segment lost 7 bases and the J segment 4 bases; nucleotides outside the gene matches: 10. Germline CDR1 reads LGHDT; CDR2 reads YNNKEL (reference sequence). The CDR3 runs to 14 residues. The data were produced by immunoSEQ multiplex PCR, yet TCRdb's version contains in-frame clones alone and is incomplete. Among approximately 160,000 clones listed, about nine tenths were seen once. The chain is built from TRBV3-1 (or the pseudogene TRBV3-2) and TRBJ2-7; 7 bases line up with TRBD1. This specimen consisted of peripheral blood, obtained on day 0 of AZD1222 vaccination. The clonotype was recovered from an adult in good health. The CDR3 DNA sequence: TGTGCCAGCACTAAGAGAGGGGGCTCGTACGAGCAGTACTTC. The encoded protein is CASTKRGGSYEQYF.